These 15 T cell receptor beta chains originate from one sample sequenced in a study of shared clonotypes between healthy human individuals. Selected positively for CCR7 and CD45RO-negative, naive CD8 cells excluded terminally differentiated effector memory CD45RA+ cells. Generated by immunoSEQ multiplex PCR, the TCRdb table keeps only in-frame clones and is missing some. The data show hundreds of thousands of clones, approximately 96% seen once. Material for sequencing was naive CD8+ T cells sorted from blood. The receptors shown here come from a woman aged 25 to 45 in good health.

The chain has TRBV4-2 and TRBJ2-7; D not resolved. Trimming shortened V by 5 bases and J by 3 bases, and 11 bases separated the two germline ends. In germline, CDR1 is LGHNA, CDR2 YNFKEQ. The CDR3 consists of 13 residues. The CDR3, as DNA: TGTGCCAGCAGCTTAGCAGGAAACTACGAGCAGTACTTC. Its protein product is CASSLAGNYEQYF.

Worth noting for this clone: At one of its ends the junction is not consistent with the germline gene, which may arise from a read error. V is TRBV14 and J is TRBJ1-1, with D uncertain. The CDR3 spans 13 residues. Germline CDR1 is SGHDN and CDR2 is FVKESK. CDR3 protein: CASSQGVKTDAFF. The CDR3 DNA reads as TGTGCCAGCAGCCAAGGGGTGAAGACTGATGCTTTCTTT.

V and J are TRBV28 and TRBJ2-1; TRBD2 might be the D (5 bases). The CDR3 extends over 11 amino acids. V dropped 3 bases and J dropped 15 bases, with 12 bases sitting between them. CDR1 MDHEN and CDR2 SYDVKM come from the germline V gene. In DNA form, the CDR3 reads TGTGCCAGCAGTTTTAAAGGAGGTCGGTTCTTC. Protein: CASSFKGGRFF.

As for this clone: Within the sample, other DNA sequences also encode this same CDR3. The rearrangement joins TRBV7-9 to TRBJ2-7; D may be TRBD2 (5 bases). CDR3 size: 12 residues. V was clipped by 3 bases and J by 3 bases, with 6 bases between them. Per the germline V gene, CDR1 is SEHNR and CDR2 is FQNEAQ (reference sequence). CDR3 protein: CASSLSGYEQYF. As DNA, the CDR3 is TGTGCCAGCAGCTTGAGCGGCTACGAGCAGTACTTC.

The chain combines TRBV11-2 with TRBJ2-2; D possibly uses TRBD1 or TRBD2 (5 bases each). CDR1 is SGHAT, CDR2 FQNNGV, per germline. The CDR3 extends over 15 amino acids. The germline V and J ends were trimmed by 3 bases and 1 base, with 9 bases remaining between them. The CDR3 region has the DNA TGTGCCAGCAGCTTCTCAGGGAGGAACACCGGGGAGCTGTTTTTT. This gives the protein CASSFSGRNTGELFF.

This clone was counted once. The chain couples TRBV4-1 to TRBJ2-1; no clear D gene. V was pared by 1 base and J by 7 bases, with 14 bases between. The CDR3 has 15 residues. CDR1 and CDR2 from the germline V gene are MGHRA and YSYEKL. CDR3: CASSQGDWMSNEQFF. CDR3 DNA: TGCGCCAGCAGCCAAGGAGACTGGATGTCGAATGAGCAGTTCTTC.

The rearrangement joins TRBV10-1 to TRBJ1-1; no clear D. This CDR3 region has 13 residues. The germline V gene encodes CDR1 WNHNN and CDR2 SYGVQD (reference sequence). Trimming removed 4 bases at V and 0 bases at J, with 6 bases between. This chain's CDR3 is CASSVHLNTEAFF. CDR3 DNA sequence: TGCGCCAGCAGTGTCCACCTGAACACTGAAGCTTTCTTT.

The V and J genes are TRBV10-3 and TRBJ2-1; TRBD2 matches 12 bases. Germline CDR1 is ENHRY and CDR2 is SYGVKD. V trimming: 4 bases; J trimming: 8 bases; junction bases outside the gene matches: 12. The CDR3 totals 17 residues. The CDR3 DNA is TGTGCCATCAGTGGGCCCCACCTGGCTAGCGGGAGGGATGAGCAGTTCTTC. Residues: CAISGPHLASGRDEQFF.

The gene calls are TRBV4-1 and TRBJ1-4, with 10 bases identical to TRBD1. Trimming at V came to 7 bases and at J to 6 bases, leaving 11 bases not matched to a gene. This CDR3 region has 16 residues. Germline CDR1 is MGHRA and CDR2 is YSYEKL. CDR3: CASTLERDRGDEKLFF. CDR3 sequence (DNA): TGCGCCAGCACCCTGGAGCGGGACAGGGGTGATGAAAAACTGTTTTTT.

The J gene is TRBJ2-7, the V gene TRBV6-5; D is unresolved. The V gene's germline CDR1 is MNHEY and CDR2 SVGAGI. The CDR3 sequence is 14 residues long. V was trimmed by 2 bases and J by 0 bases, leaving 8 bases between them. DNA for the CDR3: TGTGCCAGCAGTTACGGGTCATACTCCTACGAGCAGTACTTC. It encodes CASSYGSYSYEQYF.

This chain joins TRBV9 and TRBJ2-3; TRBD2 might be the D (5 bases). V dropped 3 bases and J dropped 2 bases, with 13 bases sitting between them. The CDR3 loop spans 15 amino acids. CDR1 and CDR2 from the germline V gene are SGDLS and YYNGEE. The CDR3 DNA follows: TGTGCCAGCAGCGCCAGACAAGACTACACAGATACGCAGTATTTT. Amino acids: CASSARQDYTDTQYF.

The CDR3 DNA reads TGCAGCGTTGAAAGGGGGAACACTGAAGCTTTCTTT. Translated: CSVERGNTEAFF. V gene TRBV29-1 combines with J gene TRBJ1-1; D is perhaps TRBD1 (5 bases). The V gene lost 2 bases and the J gene lost 1 base, with 5 bases spanning the gap. Germline V CDR1 and CDR2: SQVTM, ANQGSEA. The CDR3 runs to 12 residues. Full variable domain (rest looked up from reference TRBV29-1 and TRBJ1-1): SAVISQKPSRDICQRGTSLTIQCQVDSQVTMMFWYRQQPGQSLTLIATANQGSEATYESGFVIDKFPISRPNLTFSTLTVSNMSPEDSSIYLCSVERGNTEAFFGQGTRLTVV.

This CDR3 is CSAGTGNNYGYTF. In nucleotides, the CDR3 is TGCAGCGCCGGGACAGGAAATAACTATGGCTACACCTTC. V and J are TRBV29-1 and TRBJ1-2, with 8 bases fitting TRBD1. CDR3 length: 13 residues. The V gene's germline CDR1 is SQVTM and CDR2 ANQGSEA. The V and J ends lost 7 bases and 1 base, in that order; junction bases with no gene match: 5.

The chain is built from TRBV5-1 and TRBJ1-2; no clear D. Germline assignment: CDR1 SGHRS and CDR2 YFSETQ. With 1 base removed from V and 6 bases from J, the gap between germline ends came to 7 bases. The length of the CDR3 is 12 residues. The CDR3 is CASSLMTDGYTF. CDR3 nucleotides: TGCGCCAGCAGCTTGATGACTGATGGCTACACCTTC.

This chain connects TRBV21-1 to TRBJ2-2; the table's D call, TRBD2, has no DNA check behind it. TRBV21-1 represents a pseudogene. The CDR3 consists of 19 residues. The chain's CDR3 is CASSLRGSSGRYCVGELFF. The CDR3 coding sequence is TGTGCCAGCAGCCTAAGGGGGTCTAGCGGGAGATATTGTGTCGGGGAGCTGTTTTTT.